This T cell receptor beta chain was sequenced during a study of T cell responses to AZD1222 COVID-19 vaccine. Findings and limits, study-wide: Clonal diversity was possibly underestimated, and white British individuals and females predominated among donors. A reported finding is that nearly half of spike-specific TCRs target unmutated variant regions. Just a handful of AZD1222 recipients tested seropositive at baseline.

Sequenced by immunoSEQ multiplex PCR; TCRdb stores in-frame clones only, minus some. The sample contains under 100,000 clones, about 86% of which appear only once. Concerning this clone: Its antigen is unknown.

Germline assignment: CDR1 LGHNA and CDR2 YSLEER. V was trimmed by 3 bases and J by 4 bases, leaving 7 bases between them. The CDR3 sequence is 13 residues long. The sequencing here drew on peripheral blood, taken on day 0 of AZD1222 vaccination. The clonotype comes from an adult in good health. This chain links TRBV4-3 with TRBJ1-5; no definite D call. The CDR3 DNA is TGCGCCAGCAGCCAGGAGAGGAATCAGCCCCAGCATTTT. Translating gives CASSQERNQPQHF.